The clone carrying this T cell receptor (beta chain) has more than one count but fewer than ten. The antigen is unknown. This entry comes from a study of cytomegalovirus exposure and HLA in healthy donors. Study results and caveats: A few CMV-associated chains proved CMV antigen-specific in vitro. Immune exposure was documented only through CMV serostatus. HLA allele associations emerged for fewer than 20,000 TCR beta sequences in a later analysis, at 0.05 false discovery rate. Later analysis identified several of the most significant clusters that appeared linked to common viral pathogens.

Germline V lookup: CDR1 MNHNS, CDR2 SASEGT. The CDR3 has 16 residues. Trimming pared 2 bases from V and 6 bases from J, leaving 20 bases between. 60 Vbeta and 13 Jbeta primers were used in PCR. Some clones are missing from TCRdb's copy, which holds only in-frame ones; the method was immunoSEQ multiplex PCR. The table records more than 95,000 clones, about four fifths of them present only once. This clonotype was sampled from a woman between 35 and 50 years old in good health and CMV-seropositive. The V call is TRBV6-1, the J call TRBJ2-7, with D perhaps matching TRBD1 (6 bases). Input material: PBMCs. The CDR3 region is CASSEQPTGFLGEQYF. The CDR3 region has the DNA TGTGCCAGCAGTGAACAACCCACAGGGTTTTTGGGCGAGCAGTACTTC.